The 6 T cell receptor beta chains given below trace back to one sample, sequenced in a study of CD8+CD57+ T cells in acquired aplastic anemia. Genomic DNA was employed as the template in profiling TCR beta VDJ and CDR3. MiXCR was run by TCRdb on the reads, yielding one entry per CDR3 protein. This sample has around 430,000 distinct CDR3 sequences, with around 30% found just once. Those patients picked for sequencing had displayed CD8+CD57+ cell expansion on flow cytometry. Material: sorted CD4+, CD8+, or CD8+CD57+ T cells (not recorded which) from PBMCs. The receptors here all came from a human donor with aplastic anemia.

The chain carries TRBV6-2 or TRBV6-3 and TRBJ1-1, with TRBD1 identical over 7 bases. This CDR3 has 14 amino acids. The V gene's germline CDR1 is MNHEY and CDR2 SVGEGT. V lost 5 bases, J lost 2 bases, and 5 bases stayed unmatched. CDR3: CASSDWTGNTEAFF. In DNA, the CDR3 is TGTGCCAGCAGTGACTGGACAGGAAACACTGAAGCTTTCTTT.

This clonotype was seen just once. J is TRBJ2-3 and V is TRBV9, with TRBD2 identical over 12 bases. Germline V CDR1 and CDR2: SGDLS, YYNGEE. The V and J ends lost 0 bases and 5 bases, in that order; junction bases with no gene match: 7. CDR3 length equals 17 residues. CDR3 coding DNA: TGTGCCAGCAGCGTAGAAGCTAGCGGGGGGGCTGTAGATACGCAGTATTTT. This encodes CASSVEASGGAVDTQYF. Complete variable domain (other parts from reference TRBV9 and TRBJ2-3): DSGVTQTPKHLITATGQRVTLRCSPRSGDLSVYWYQQSLDQGLQFLIQYYNGEERAKGNILERFSAQQFPDLHSELNLSSLELGDSALYFCASSVEASGGAVDTQYFGPGTRLTVL.

This clonotype appeared many times. This chain links TRBV20-1 with TRBJ1-6, with a tentative D call TRBD1 (5 bases). V dropped 3 bases and J dropped 9 bases, with 21 bases sitting between them. Looked up from germline, CDR1 is DFQATT and CDR2 is SNEGSKA (reference sequence). The CDR3 consists of 16 residues. DNA of the CDR3: TGCAGTGCTAGTTGGGGGGTTGCGACGGGGGGTTCACCCCTCCACTTT. Amino acids: CSASWGVATGGSPLHF.

The rearrangement links TRBV28 to TRBJ2-7; D unresolved. CDR3 length: 11 amino acids. The V gene's germline CDR1 is MDHEN and CDR2 SYDVKM. With 6 bases removed from V and 5 bases from J, the gap between germline ends came to 8 bases. DNA for the CDR3: TGTGCCAGCAGAACAAAACACGAGCAGTACTTC. It yields the protein CASRTKHEQYF.

This clonotype was detected only a few times. The chain is built from TRBV10-1 and TRBJ2-5, with D tentatively TRBD1 (6 bases). The V and J ends lost 0 bases and 0 bases respectively, with 14 bases between them. CDR3 size: 17 residues. CDR1 and CDR2 from the germline V gene are WNHNN and SYGVQD (reference sequence). CDR3 residues: CASSESNLGHYQETQYF. Here the CDR3 DNA reads TGCGCCAGCAGTGAGTCGAATCTGGGACATTACCAAGAGACCCAGTACTTC.

The CDR3 region has the DNA TGTGCCAGCAGCCTGACAGGGGGCTTTTTAGGGACCCAGTACTTC. Translating gives CASSLTGGFLGTQYF. The chain employs TRBV10-3 and TRBJ2-5, with TRBD1 matching 10 bases. The germline CDR1 and CDR2 sequences are ENHRY and SYGVKD. V shed 10 bases, J shed 7 bases, and the junction held 15 bases outside the gene matches. CDR3 length equals 15 residues.